A selection of T cell receptor beta chains follows, all from one sample in a study of T cells in Graves' hyperthyroidism and ophthalmopathy. TCRdb independently ran MiXCR on the multiplex PCR reads; one entry per CDR3 protein. The data hold approximately 610,000 distinct CDR3 sequences, with roughly a sixth observed a single time. Sequenced material: blood. These receptors were collected from a young woman with Graves' hyperthyroidism. Both conserved end residues are part of each CDR3. D genes are given only for firm matches. A row's size may be missing; if present it is once, few, many or a size class.

j_gene,d_gene,abundance,v_gene,CDR3nt,CDR3aa
TRBJ2-7,-,many,TRBV6-2/TRBV6-3,TGTGCCAGCAGTTCTCCGACAGGCAGACTAGTCGAGCAGTACTTC,CASSSPTGRLVEQYF
TRBJ2-3,-,many,TRBV20-1,TGCAGTGCTAGCCTACCCGAAGTTAGCACAGATACGCAGTATTTT,CSASLPEVSTDTQYF
TRBJ2-3,TRBD2,few,TRBV7-9,TGTGCCAGCAGCTTCCCGACTAGCGGGGGTGATACGCAGTATTTT,CASSFPTSGGDTQYF
TRBJ1-2,TRBD1,-,TRBV18,TGTGCCAGCTCACCGTCCGGGACAGGGGGTGGCTACACCTTC,CASSPSGTGGGYTF
TRBJ2-7,-,many,TRBV11-3,TGTGCCAGCAGCAAAGAAGGGGAGCAGTACTTC,CASSKEGEQYF
TRBJ2-5,TRBD2,-,TRBV3-1,TGTGCCAGCAGCCAAGATATTAGGACTAGCGTCTCTCACTTC,CASSQDIRTSVSHF
TRBJ1-1,-,many,TRBV5-4,TGTGCCAGCAGCGGTACCCAGGGGAACACTGAAGCTTTCTTT,CASSGTQGNTEAFF
TRBJ2-1,TRBD2,few,TRBV5-1,TGCGCCAGCAGCCCGGGGGCTAGCGGGAGTAATGAGCAGTTCTTC,CASSPGASGSNEQFF
TRBJ2-1,-,-,TRBV12-3/TRBV12-4,TGTGCCAGCACCCCCCGGCGGCTAGCGTACAATGAGCAGTTCTTC,CASTPRRLAYNEQFF
TRBJ2-7,TRBD2,-,TRBV28,TGTGCCAGCAGTTTAAGTCTAGCGGGACTCGACTCCTACGAGCAGTACTTC,CASSLSLAGLDSYEQYF
TRBJ1-1,-,many,TRBV12-3/TRBV12-4,TGTGCCAGCAGCCTCGACATACAGGGAGGCACTGAAGCTTTCTTT,CASSLDIQGGTEAFF
TRBJ1-1,-,few,TRBV7-6,TGTGCCAGCAGCTTAACCCTGGATGGGAACACTGAAGCTTTCTTT,CASSLTLDGNTEAFF
TRBJ1-1,-,few,TRBV3-1,TGTGCCAGCAGCCAAGGCCCCCGGCTGAACACTGAAGCTTTCTTT,CASSQGPRLNTEAFF
TRBJ1-3,-,many,TRBV20-1,TGCAGTGCTAGAGAAGATAGCTCTGGAAACACCATATATTTT,CSAREDSSGNTIYF
TRBJ1-4,-,few,TRBV5-1,TGCGCCAGCAGGATGTACCTAGGCCCGAAGGAAAAACTGTTTTTT,CASRMYLGPKEKLFF
TRBJ2-7,TRBD1,once,TRBV4-2,TGTGCCAGCAGCCGGACGACAGGGGGCAGCTCCTACGAGCAGTACTTC,CASSRTTGGSSYEQYF
TRBJ2-2,TRBD1,-,TRBV6-1,TGTGCCAGCAGTGAGGACCGGGACAGTCCCTTGTGGGGCACCGGGGAGCTGCTTTTT,CASSEDRDSPLWGTGELLF
TRBJ1-2,TRBD1,many,TRBV6-5,TGTGCCAGCAGTTACGACGGGACAGGGTTCTATGGCTACACCTTC,CASSYDGTGFYGYTF
TRBJ2-1,TRBD2,few,TRBV11-2,TGTGCCAGCAGCCGTCTCCTAGCGGCCTACAATGAGCAGTTCTTC,CASSRLLAAYNEQFF
TRBJ2-2,-,-,TRBV5-1,TGCGCCAGCAGCTTCGGGGGACAATACGCCGGGGAGCTGTTTTTT,CASSFGGQYAGELFF
TRBJ2-5,TRBD1,-,TRBV5-1,TGCGCCAGCAGCTTGACAGGGGGTATTGAGACCCAGTACTTC,CASSLTGGIETQYF
TRBJ1-1,-,many,TRBV18,TGTGCCAGCTCACCTTCGCTTAGTACTGAAGCTTTCTTT,CASSPSLSTEAFF
TRBJ2-3,TRBD2,-,TRBV5-6,TGTGCCAGCGGACTAGCATCCACAGATACGCAGTATTTT,CASGLASTDTQYF
TRBJ2-3,TRBD2,few,TRBV3-1,TGTGCCAGCAGCCAAGATGTTCCCGGGACTAGCGGCTCAGATACGCAGTATTTT,CASSQDVPGTSGSDTQYF
TRBJ2-1,-,-,TRBV6-1,TGTGCCAGCAGCCTAGAATGGTGGTCCAATGAGCAGTTCTTC,CASSLEWWSNEQFF
TRBJ2-5,TRBD1,few,TRBV6-1,TGTGCCAGCGGGCAACAGGGGGCCGGGGAGACCCAGTACTTC,CASGQQGAGETQYF
TRBJ2-3,TRBD2,many,TRBV7-9,TGTGCCAGCAGCTTAGTAGTAGCGGGAGCGGGCACAGATACGCAGTATTTT,CASSLVVAGAGTDTQYF
TRBJ2-3,TRBD2,many,TRBV6-1,TGTGCCAGCAGTGACAGACTAGCGGGGACGACAGATACGCAGTATTTT,CASSDRLAGTTDTQYF
TRBJ2-5,-,many,TRBV2,TGTGCCAGCAGTGAAGGGGAGTCCCGGGGGGAGACCCAGTACTTC,CASSEGESRGETQYF
TRBJ1-2,-,many,TRBV7-2,TGTGCCAGCAGCGCGACGGTGCCCGACGGGGGCTACACCTTC,CASSATVPDGGYTF
TRBJ1-5,TRBD1,few,TRBV5-1,TGCGCCAGCAGCCCGGGCGCAGGGGGTAATAGCAATCAGCCCCAGCATTTT,CASSPGAGGNSNQPQHF
TRBJ1-3,-,-,TRBV29-1,TGCAGCGTTGAAGGTGACACGCCAGACTCTGGAAACACCATATATTTT,CSVEGDTPDSGNTIYF
TRBJ1-1,-,many,TRBV28,TGTGCCAGCAGCCTTCTCGGACATGAGGCTTTCTTT,CASSLLGHEAFF
TRBJ2-2,-,many,TRBV7-2,TGTGCCAGCAGCTTAAATCCAGGTTGGAACACCGGGGAGCTGTTTTTT,CASSLNPGWNTGELFF
TRBJ2-1,-,-,TRBV29-1,TGCAGCGTTTTCGGACTATCGTACAATGAGCAGTTCTTC,CSVFGLSYNEQFF
TRBJ1-4,TRBD1,few,TRBV9,TGTGCCAGCAGCGGCCAGGGGGCAACTAATGAAAAACTGTTTTTT,CASSGQGATNEKLFF
TRBJ1-3,-,-,TRBV4-2,TGTGCCAGCAGCCAGGAGGGAGGTTCTGGAAACACCATATATTTT,CASSQEGGSGNTIYF
TRBJ1-1,-,many,TRBV10-2,TGCGCCAGCACCTCAAGGGCGCTCGCGAACACTGAAGCTTTCTTT,CASTSRALANTEAFF
TRBJ1-5,TRBD1,many,TRBV7-2,TGTGCCAGCAGCTTAGCGATACAGGGGGGGCATGGCAATCAGCCCCAGCATTTT,CASSLAIQGGHGNQPQHF
TRBJ1-1,TRBD1,-,TRBV5-6,TGTGCCAGCAGCTTCCAGGGGGCAAGAACTGAAGCTTTCTTT,CASSFQGARTEAFF
TRBJ2-1,-,few,TRBV5-4,TGTGCCAGCAGCTTGGAAATAGCAAGGTACAATGAGCAGTTCTTC,CASSLEIARYNEQFF
TRBJ2-5,-,-,TRBV18,TGTGCCAGCTCACCCGGGATGGGGCAAGAGACCCAGTACTTC,CASSPGMGQETQYF
TRBJ1-2,-,few,TRBV20-1,TGCAGTGCTCGCTCCACAGAGAGCAACTATGGCTACACCTTC,CSARSTESNYGYTF
TRBJ1-2,TRBD1,many,TRBV20-1,TGCAGTGCTAGAGATCAGGGGACAGGGGGTAACTATGGCTACACCTTC,CSARDQGTGGNYGYTF
TRBJ2-7,-,few,TRBV5-1,TGCGCCAGCAGCTTGTTGGGACTGTGGGAGCAGTACTTC,CASSLLGLWEQYF
TRBJ2-7,TRBD1,few,TRBV20-1,TGCAGTGCTACCCAGGACAGGGGGAGGTACGAGCAGTACTTC,CSATQDRGRYEQYF
TRBJ1-5,-,many,TRBV28,TGTGCCAGCAGTTTAGGGGGGGCGGGTTCTAGCAATCAGCCCCAGCATTTT,CASSLGGAGSSNQPQHF
TRBJ1-1,TRBD1,many,TRBV5-1,TGCGCCAGCAGCGTTGGACAGGGTTTGAACACTGAAGCTTTCTTT,CASSVGQGLNTEAFF